There are many counts of the clone carrying this TCR beta chain. Its antigen remains unknown. This sample is drawn from a study of regulatory T cells in long-lasting Graves disease. Across the whole study: Prior antithyroid drug treatment in newly diagnosed Graves' patients lasted under 3 months.

Time point defined: newly diagnosed GD, antithyroid drugs for less than 3 months. Extracted PBMC RNA gave rise to the TCR library. There are 13 residues in the CDR3. V was clipped by 2 bases and J by 3 bases, with 8 bases between them. CDR1 GTSNPN and CDR2 SVGIG come from the germline V gene (reference sequence). CDR3-region Arm-PCR and iRepertoire HTBI primers produced the TCR beta libraries. TCRdb reanalysed the multiplex PCR reads using MiXCR and keeps one entry per CDR3 protein. Of over 400,000 distinct CDR3 sequences listed, 13% to 15% are singletons. Study-level findings and limits: Study of thyroid tissue was not done, with only peripheral blood studied. Reduced TCR diversity was observed in persistent Graves' patients versus newly diagnosed patients.

The data were also submitted as part of a second study, on T cells in Graves' hyperthyroidism and ophthalmopathy. From that paper: Researchers ran a first-round RT-PCR on the TCR CDR3 using the HTBI primer set.

Source: peripheral blood mononuclear cells (PBMCs), taken at new diagnosis, from a patient treated with antithyroid drugs. The TCR originated in a woman aged 45-65 years with Graves disease. The chain employs TRBV30 and TRBJ1-5; D call uncertain. Here the CDR3 reads CAWSSADNQPQHF. CDR3 DNA: TGTGCCTGGAGTTCAGCAGACAATCAGCCCCAGCATTTT. The entire variable domain, with the rest obtained from reference TRBV30 and TRBJ1-5, is as follows: SQTIHQWPATLVQPVGSPLSLECTVEGTSNPNLYWYRQAAGRGLQLLFYSVGIGQISSEVPQNLSASRPQDRQFILSSKKLLLSDSGFYLCAWSSADNQPQHFGDGTRLSIL.